One sample yielded the 30 T cell receptor beta chains listed below, sequenced in a study of cytomegalovirus exposure and HLA in healthy donors. The method was immunoSEQ multiplex PCR; TCRdb's version includes in-frame clones alone and lacks a portion of them. Counted here are approximately 90,000 clones, 85% to 95% occurring once; the ten biggest clones make up around 1.2%. The sequenced sample consisted of PBMCs. These receptors were collected from a woman between 25 and 40 years old in good health and CMV-seropositive.

V and J are TRBV7-6 and TRBJ2-5, with D possibly TRBD2 on 5 matching bases. The CDR3 runs 15 residues. The germline V gene has CDR1 SGHVS and CDR2 FNYEAQ. The germline V and J ends were trimmed by 1 base and 5 bases, with 14 bases remaining between them. CDR3 sequence reads: CASSLDRGVVETQYF. In DNA, the CDR3 is TGTGCCAGCAGCTTAGATCGGGGAGTAGTGGAGACCCAGTACTTC.

V is TRBV20-1 and J is TRBJ2-7; D remains unclear. V lost 2 bases, J lost 4 bases, and 6 bases lay in between. The CDR3 extends over 11 amino acids. CDR1 and CDR2 (germline): DFQATT, SNEGSKA (reference sequence). The DNA of the CDR3 is TGCAGTGCTAGATCCGGGTACGAGCAGTACTTC. Translating it yields CSARSGYEQYF.

The gene calls are TRBV4-2 and TRBJ1-1; TRBD1 aligns across 8 bases. The CDR3 has 15 residues. V shed 4 bases, J shed 4 bases, and the junction held 8 bases outside the gene matches. Germline V gene sequence: CDR1 LGHNA, CDR2 YNFKEQ. The CDR3: CASSRRQGPSTEAFF. The CDR3 DNA sequence: TGTGCCAGCAGCCGCAGACAGGGGCCATCCACTGAAGCTTTCTTT.

This clone was seen once. The chain has TRBV19 and TRBJ2-1; no definite D call. The CDR3 totals 12 residues. V lost 3 bases and J 6 bases, leaving 6 bases between the germline ends. Germline-derived CDR1 and CDR2 are LNHDA and SQIVND (reference sequence). This chain's CDR3 is CASSIYGNEQFF. The DNA for the CDR3 is TGTGCCAGTAGTATCTACGGCAATGAGCAGTTCTTC.

The chain links TRBV27 to TRBJ2-2, with TRBD2 as a possible D gene (5 bases). V lost 1 base to trimming and J lost 4 bases, with 13 bases between them. The CDR3 is 16 amino acids. CDR1 and CDR2 (germline): MNHEY, SMNVEV (reference sequence). The CDR3 nucleotides are TGTGCCAGCAGTTTATGGGAGCCATCACGCACCGGGGAGCTGTTTTTT. Residues: CASSLWEPSRTGELFF.

V gene TRBV5-6 combines with J gene TRBJ2-1; the match to TRBD2 covers 13 bases. The CDR3 has 16 amino acids. Germline CDR1 reads SGHDT; CDR2 reads YYEEEE. V dropped 5 bases and J dropped 8; count of bases not matched to a gene: 10. CDR3 sequence reads: CASRMEFGLAGDEQFF. In DNA form, the CDR3 reads TGTGCCAGCAGGATGGAATTCGGACTAGCGGGAGATGAGCAGTTCTTC.

The chain has TRBV30 and TRBJ2-1; 8 bases match TRBD1. J gave up 10 bases and V 2 bases, and 13 bases lay outside the gene matches. CDR1 is GTSNPN and CDR2 is SVGIG in the germline V gene (reference sequence). CDR3 length: 15 residues. The CDR3 is CAWSQTGARIQEQFF. CDR3 bases: TGTGCCTGGAGTCAGACAGGGGCCCGCATTCAAGAGCAGTTCTTC. The full variable domain, with the rest looked up from reference TRBV30 and TRBJ2-1, is SQTIHQWPATLVQPVGSPLSLECTVEGTSNPNLYWYRQAAGRGLQLLFYSVGIGQISSEVPQNLSASRPQDRQFILSSKKLLLSDSGFYLCAWSQTGARIQEQFFGPGTRLTVL.

The CDR3 nucleotides are TGTGCCAGCATAGACAGGGGTACCTACAATGAGCAGTTCTTC. Protein: CASIDRGTYNEQFF. The chain recombines TRBV6-1 with TRBJ2-1; TRBD1 matches 8 bases. Germline V gives CDR1 MNHNS, CDR2 SASEGT. The CDR3 runs 14 residues. V was pared by 7 bases and J by 2 bases, with 4 bases of the junction left unmatched.

CDR3 sequence (DNA): TGTGCCAGCAGCCCATGGCGGACGGAGGGCTACGAGCAGTACTTC. Its protein is CASSPWRTEGYEQYF. The chain uses TRBV7-2 and TRBJ2-7; perhaps TRBD2 as D (6 bases). V was pared by 5 bases and J by 3 bases, with 17 bases between. Germline-derived CDR1 and CDR2 are SGHTA and FQGNSA. The CDR3 runs 15 residues.

The chain couples TRBV11-1 to TRBJ2-1; 10 bases match TRBD2. This CDR3 is 17 amino acids long. The germline gives CDR1 SGHAT, CDR2 FQDESV (reference sequence). V shed 2 bases and J 6 bases; nucleotides not matched to a gene: 10. The CDR3 DNA sequence: TGTGCCAGCAGCTTAAGAGCGGGAGGGCCTAATTTCAATGAGCAGTTCTTC. It encodes CASSLRAGGPNFNEQFF.

This chain connects TRBV6-5 to TRBJ1-5, with 7 bases fitting TRBD1. The CDR3 loop spans 15 amino acids. V was pared by 5 bases and J by 2 bases, with 6 bases of the junction left unmatched. Germline lookup yields CDR1 MNHEY and CDR2 SVGAGI. CDR3 amino acids: CASSPQGKGNQPQHF. The CDR3 DNA reads as TGTGCCAGCAGTCCACAGGGGAAGGGCAATCAGCCCCAGCATTTT.

The chain carries TRBV19 and TRBJ2-2; 9 bases agree with TRBD1. Germline V gene data show CDR1 as LNHDA and CDR2 as SQIVND (reference sequence). The V and J ends lost 9 bases and 2 bases, in that order; junction bases with no gene match: 7. The CDR3 is 15 amino acids. The CDR3 loop is CASRRTGANTGELFF. CDR3 in DNA: TGTGCCAGCCGGAGGACAGGGGCCAACACCGGGGAGCTGTTTTTT.

The V call is TRBV11-2, the J call TRBJ1-1, with D hard to call. This CDR3 has 13 amino acids. Trimming took off 1 base at V and 1 base at J, with 4 bases between the two ends. The V gene's germline CDR1 is SGHAT and CDR2 FQNNGV. CDR3 amino acids: CASSLGQNTEAFF. In DNA form, the CDR3 reads TGTGCCAGCAGCTTAGGTCAGAACACTGAAGCTTTCTTT.

The V call is TRBV4-1, the J call TRBJ2-5, with D uncertain. The end of the DNA aligns better with TRBJ2-7, so the J call may be wrong. CDR1 is MGHRA, CDR2 YSYEKL, per germline. This CDR3 has 14 amino acids. CDR3 sequence reads: CASSPAGSSYEQYF. In DNA, the CDR3 is TGCGCCAGCAGCCCTGCAGGCTCCTCCTACGAGCAGTACTTC.

V and J are TRBV29-1 and TRBJ2-1; tentative D call: TRBD2 (6 bases). CDR1 and CDR2 (germline): SQVTM, ANQGSEA. CDR3 length: 14 amino acids. V lost 6 bases to trimming and J lost 4 bases, with 16 bases between them. The CDR3 region has the DNA TGCAGCGTGGGGACGGGGGTTAATTACAATGAGCAGTTCTTC. Amino acids: CSVGTGVNYNEQFF.

This sequence joins TRBV19 and TRBJ2-4; D possibly corresponds to TRBD1 (7 bases). Between the trimmed V and J ends, which lost 7 bases and 9 bases, there was a span of 19 bases. Germline V CDR1 and CDR2: LNHDA, SQIVND (reference sequence). This CDR3 region has 14 residues. CDR3 loop: CASTLTGRSGIQYF. The CDR3 DNA sequence: TGTGCCAGTACTCTGACAGGGAGGAGTGGCATTCAGTACTTC.

The chain employs TRBV19 and TRBJ1-2, with D unclear. Germline-derived CDR1 and CDR2 are LNHDA and SQIVND (reference sequence). V lost 2 bases to trimming and J lost 4 bases, with 14 bases between them. The CDR3 covers 15 residues. The CDR3 region has the DNA TGTGCCAGTAGTATAACGTCAGGTGGGCTCTATGGCTACACCTTC. It codes for CASSITSGGLYGYTF.

The chain recombines TRBV7-9 with TRBJ1-3; D is perhaps TRBD1 (6 bases). This CDR3 is built from 14 residues. The V gene lost 5 bases and the J gene lost 6 bases, with 14 bases spanning the gap. Germline V gene lookup returns CDR1 SEHNR and CDR2 FQNEAQ (reference sequence). The CDR3 DNA reads as TGTGCCAGCAGCCTTAGTACAGGGAAAAACACCATATATTTT. It codes for CASSLSTGKNTIYF.

This chain connects TRBV4-3 to TRBJ2-3; D is perhaps TRBD1 (5 bases). The CDR3 sequence is 14 residues long. With 3 bases removed from V and 1 base from J, the gap between germline ends came to 8 bases. Per the germline V gene, CDR1 is LGHNA and CDR2 is YSLEER. The CDR3 sequence is CASSHSRGTDTQYF. Here the CDR3 DNA reads TGCGCCAGCAGCCACTCCAGGGGCACAGATACGCAGTATTTT.

The chain employs TRBV30 and TRBJ2-2; 13 bases are shared with TRBD2. CDR1 is GTSNPN and CDR2 is SVGIG in the germline V gene (reference sequence). This CDR3 is built from 16 residues. Germline trimming cut 2 bases from V and 5 bases from J; bases unmatched to any gene: 5. The CDR3 DNA reads TGTGCCTGGAGTACCGGACTAGCGGGAGTAACCGGGGAGCTGTTTTTT. Translated, it gives CAWSTGLAGVTGELFF.

This chain links TRBV29-1 with TRBJ2-7, with D possibly being TRBD1 (6 bases). Trimming took off 6 bases at V and 6 bases at J, with 12 bases between the two ends. This CDR3 is 11 amino acids long. CDR1 is SQVTM, CDR2 ANQGSEA, per germline. In DNA, the CDR3 is TGCAGCGTCACAGGGTTCGTCGAGCAGTACTTC. It specifies CSVTGFVEQYF.

V gene TRBV28 combines with J gene TRBJ2-4; 15 bases fit TRBD2. J was trimmed by 0 bases and V by 4 bases; bases with no gene match: 7. The length of the CDR3 is 19 residues. CDR1 and CDR2 (germline): MDHEN, SYDVKM. DNA of the CDR3: TGTGCCAGCAGTTCCGGACTAGCGGGAGGGGGGGTAGCCAAAAACATTCAGTACTTC. Translating it yields CASSSGLAGGGVAKNIQYF.

A remark on this clone: A read error may produce the germline difference seen at one junction end. V gene TRBV15 combines with J gene TRBJ1-1, with D hard to call. CDR1 is LNHNV, CDR2 YYDKDF, per germline (reference sequence). The CDR3 is 14 amino acids. In DNA form, the CDR3 reads TGTGCCACCGGCAGAGACCGTGTGAACACTGAAGCTTTCTTT. It is translated as CATGRDRVNTEAFF. Using reference TRBV15 and TRBJ1-1 for the parts outside the CDR3, the full variable domain is DAMVIQNPRYQVTQFGKPVTLSCSQTLNHNVMYWYQQKSSQAPKLLFHYYDKDFNNEADTPDNFQSRRPNTSFCFLDIRSPGLGDTAMYLCATGRDRVNTEAFFGQGTRLTVV.

This clone turned up a few times. The chain couples TRBV6-5 to TRBJ1-1, with D uncertain. CDR1 and CDR2 (germline): MNHEY, SVGAGI. V was shortened by 3 bases and J by 0 bases, with 5 bases between the two germline ends. The CDR3 extends over 13 amino acids. This CDR3 is CASSYIMNTEAFF. The CDR3 DNA follows: TGTGCCAGCAGTTATATTATGAACACTGAAGCTTTCTTT.

The V gene is TRBV5-1, the J gene TRBJ1-1; TRBD1 might be the D (6 bases). The length of the CDR3 is 13 residues. Germline V gene data show CDR1 as SGHRS and CDR2 as YFSETQ. Trimming took off 4 bases at V and 1 base at J, with 8 bases between the two ends. The CDR3 region has the DNA TGCGCCAGCAGCGTACAGGGGAACACTGAAGCTTTCTTT. This translates into CASSVQGNTEAFF.

The rearrangement links TRBV19 to TRBJ1-1, with D hard to call. CDR3 size: 13 residues. From germline, CDR1 is LNHDA and CDR2 SQIVND (reference sequence). The V and J ends lost 6 bases and 1 base respectively, with 9 bases between them. The CDR3 region is CASSRKQNTEAFF. In nucleotides, the CDR3 is TGTGCCAGTAGCAGGAAACAGAACACTGAAGCTTTCTTT.

V is TRBV4-3 and J is TRBJ1-2; no firm D call. The V end was cut by 0 bases, the J end by 4 bases, with 21 bases between. This CDR3 has 18 amino acids. CDR1 is LGHNA and CDR2 is YSLEER in the germline V gene. The CDR3 DNA sequence: TGCGCCAGCAGCCAAGACCAACTCCAAATCGGGGATAGCTATGGCTACACCTTC. Translating it yields CASSQDQLQIGDSYGYTF.

The chain has TRBV5-6 and TRBJ1-2; 8 nucleotides match TRBD1. The J segment lost 6 bases and the V segment lost 4 bases, leaving 5 bases of the junction unmatched. This CDR3 is 13 amino acids long. CDR1 is SGHDT, CDR2 YYEEEE, per germline. The CDR3 loop reads CASSDSGGDGYTF. CDR3 DNA: TGTGCCAGCAGCGACTCAGGGGGCGATGGCTACACCTTC.

The chain couples TRBV5-1 to TRBJ2-3; 7 bases are shared with TRBD2. Per germline, CDR1 SGHRS and CDR2 YFSETQ. V lost 1 base, J lost 2 bases, and 7 bases stayed unmatched. The CDR3 loop spans 16 amino acids. Here the CDR3 reads CASSLWGAGVTDTQYF. The CDR3 coding sequence is TGCGCCAGCAGCTTGTGGGGTGCGGGGGTCACAGATACGCAGTATTTT.

The chain recombines TRBV4-1 with TRBJ1-2; perhaps TRBD1 as D (6 bases). Germline V lookup: CDR1 MGHRA, CDR2 YSYEKL. The CDR3 is 14 residues long. Trimming took off 2 bases at V and 10 bases at J, with 17 bases between the two ends. The DNA of the CDR3 is TGCGCCAGCAGCCAACCCGGGGGGCGCGGCGACTACACCTTC. This encodes CASSQPGGRGDYTF.